The T cell receptor (beta chain) described here comes from a study of beta chain features in type 1 diabetes. Overall study: All of the samples together had 107,917,701 sorted cells examined.

Study-wide findings and caveats: Significant though moderate, a shortening of TCRB CDR3s appeared in all four CD4+ subsets of Type 1 diabetes patients. PCR might show a preference for shorter templates, equally across patients and controls.

This clone occurred a few times. Its specificity is unknown. Heparinised blood was drawn once per donor, averaging roughly 120 mL. Reverse transcribing all isolated RNA meant expressed TCRB transcripts were sequenced. Assay: immunoSEQ multiplex PCR; the TCRdb copy retains only in-frame clones and omits some. The profile shows about 230,000 clones, 16% of them singletons. CDR1 and CDR2 (germline): SEHNR, FQNEAQ (reference sequence). V dropped 4 bases and J dropped 2 bases, with 13 bases sitting between them. This CDR3 is built from 15 residues. This chain joins TRBV7-9 and TRBJ2-3, with D possibly matching TRBD2 (6 bases). The sequencing input was naive CD4+ T cells from blood. The receptor's source is a man aged 25 to 45 with type 1 diabetes. CDR3 amino acids: CASSSTRGFTDTQYF. The CDR3 DNA is TGTGCCAGCAGCTCGACGCGGGGCTTCACAGATACGCAGTATTTT. Together with reference TRBV7-9 and TRBJ2-3, the CDR3 gives the full variable domain: DTGVSQNPRHKITKRGQNVTFRCDPISEHNRLYWYRQTLGQGPEFLTYFQNEAQLEKSRLLSDRFSAERPKGSFSTLEIQRTEQGDSAMYLCASSSTRGFTDTQYFGPGTRLTVL.